These 31 T cell receptor beta chains were all obtained from the same sample, sequenced in a study of cytomegalovirus exposure and HLA in healthy donors. With 60 Vbeta and 13 Jbeta primers, the PCR was carried out. Sequenced by immunoSEQ multiplex PCR; TCRdb stores in-frame clones only, minus some. The profile shows about 160,000 clones, 84% of them singletons. The sequenced sample consisted of PBMCs. Receptor source: a man aged 18 to 30 in good health and CMV-seronegative.

This chain links TRBV19 with TRBJ1-1; D gene unclear. Germline V lookup: CDR1 LNHDA, CDR2 SQIVND (reference sequence). The V gene lost 6 bases and the J gene lost 1 base, with 9 bases spanning the gap. CDR3 length equals 13 residues. The CDR3 DNA sequence: TGTGCCAGTAGCCGTAACAGGAACACTGAAGCTTTCTTT. Protein: CASSRNRNTEAFF.

The V call is TRBV11-1, the J call TRBJ2-7; TRBD1 is a possible D gene (5 bases). The germline V gene encodes CDR1 SGHAT and CDR2 FQDESV (reference sequence). V shed 6 bases and J shed 0 bases, with 12 bases lying between them. The CDR3 runs to 14 residues. The CDR3 nucleotides are TGTGCCAGCAGGAGCAGGGAAGACTCCTACGAGCAGTACTTC. Residues: CASRSREDSYEQYF.

The chain links TRBV5-1 to TRBJ1-5; TRBD1 is a possible D gene (6 bases). This CDR3 region has 17 residues. V dropped 4 bases and J dropped 3 bases, with 20 bases sitting between them. Germline V lookup: CDR1 SGHRS, CDR2 YFSETQ. As DNA, the CDR3 is TGCGCCAGCAGCCCCCTAGGGGGGGCCGGTTACAATCAGCCCCAGCATTTT. The encoded protein is CASSPLGGAGYNQPQHF.

The chain carries TRBV7-3 and TRBJ2-7; 12 bases agree with TRBD2. Germline V gene data show CDR1 as SGHTA and CDR2 as FQGTGA. J was trimmed by 4 bases and V by 6 bases; bases with no gene match: 7. CDR3 length: 15 amino acids. The DNA for the CDR3 is TGTGCCAGCAGTTTCACTAGCGGGGGGCCGTACGAGCAGTACTTC. This codes for CASSFTSGGPYEQYF.

This rearrangement joins TRBV28 to TRBJ2-5; D remains ambiguous. This CDR3 has 13 amino acids. Germline CDR1 and CDR2: MDHEN and SYDVKM. The V end lost 1 base, the J end lost 2 bases, and 5 bases lay between the germline ends. The CDR3 DNA follows: TGTGCCAGCAGTTTATACTTACAAGAGACCCAGTACTTC. It is translated as CASSLYLQETQYF.

The chain has TRBV30 and TRBJ2-3, with D maybe TRBD1 (5 bases). The CDR3 contains 16 residues. The germline V gene has CDR1 GTSNPN and CDR2 SVGIG (reference sequence). Trimming cost V 3 bases and J 2 bases, with 18 bases left between them. The CDR3 coding sequence is TGTGCCTGGAGGGCGACGCGACAGTCTAACACAGATACGCAGTATTTT. This codes for CAWRATRQSNTDTQYF.

V gene TRBV7-2 combines with J gene TRBJ2-7, with 7 bases fitting TRBD2. Germline CDR1 SGHTA, CDR2 FQGNSA. CDR3 length equals 14 residues. The V segment lost 3 bases and the J segment 4 bases; nucleotides outside the gene matches: 6. The CDR3 spells CASSLSGARYEQYF. The CDR3 DNA follows: TGTGCCAGCAGCTTGAGCGGGGCCCGATACGAGCAGTACTTC.

V usage is TRBV6-5 and J usage is TRBJ2-5; 7 bases are shared with TRBD2. This CDR3 comprises 15 residues. J gave up 5 bases and V 2 bases, and 8 bases lay outside the gene matches. Germline V CDR1 and CDR2: MNHEY, SVGAGI. The CDR3 loop reads CASSYGWEGRETQYF. The CDR3 nucleotides read TGTGCCAGCAGTTACGGGTGGGAGGGCCGGGAGACCCAGTACTTC.

The chain links TRBV19 to TRBJ1-2, with TRBD1 identical over 7 bases. Germline trimming cut 1 base from V and 6 bases from J; bases unmatched to any gene: 2. Germline values: CDR1 LNHDA, CDR2 SQIVND (reference sequence). The CDR3 covers 13 residues. In DNA, the CDR3 is TGTGCCAGTAGTATAGCACAGGGGAATGGCTACACCTTC. Amino acid sequence: CASSIAQGNGYTF. The full variable domain, in which reference TRBV19 and TRBJ1-2 provide the parts outside the CDR3, is DGGITQSPKYLFRKEGQNVTLSCEQNLNHDAMYWYRQDPGQGLRLIYYSQIVNDFQKGDIAEGYSVSREKKESFPLTVTSAQKNPTAFYLCASSIAQGNGYTFGSGTRLTVV.

DNA for the CDR3: TGTGCCAGCAGTGAAGGGGGAGCGGGAGGGATTTACAATGAGCAGTTCTTC. It yields the protein CASSEGGAGGIYNEQFF. The rearrangement joins TRBV6-1 to TRBJ2-1; TRBD2 aligns across 10 bases. V lost 1 base, J lost 4 bases, and 7 bases stayed unmatched. Germline V CDR1 and CDR2: MNHNS, SASEGT. The CDR3 contains 17 residues.

The genes are TRBV5-6 and TRBJ1-2; unclear D gene. The germline CDR1 and CDR2 sequences are SGHDT and YYEEEE. Trimming removed 4 bases from V and 5 bases from J, with 15 bases in between. The CDR3 sequence is 14 residues long. The CDR3 loop reads CASSLPAALYGYTF. The CDR3 DNA reads TGTGCCAGCAGCCTCCCAGCGGCGTTGTATGGCTACACCTTC. Filled out from reference TRBV5-6 and TRBJ1-2, the complete variable domain reads DAGVTQSPTHLIKTRGQQVTLRCSPKSGHDTVSWYQQALGQGPQFIFQYYEEEERQRGNFPDRFSGHQFPNYSSELNVNALLLGDSALYLCASSLPAALYGYTFGSGTRLTVV.

The chain recombines TRBV5-6 with TRBJ2-7; D is perhaps TRBD1 (5 bases). This CDR3 has 14 residues. Trimming took 5 bases from V and 0 from J, leaving 12 bases between them. Germline CDR1 reads SGHDT; CDR2 reads YYEEEE. The CDR3 is CASRPDRVSYEQYF. The CDR3 bases are TGTGCCAGCAGACCAGACAGAGTCTCCTACGAGCAGTACTTC.

Comments on this clone: One end of the junction does not line up with germline, which may come from a read error. This chain connects TRBV7-9 to TRBJ1-2; 8 bases match TRBD1. The CDR3 loop spans 15 amino acids. CDR1 and CDR2 (germline): SEHNR, FQNEAQ (reference sequence). The DNA for the CDR3 is TGTTCCAGCCGACTAATTCCACAGGGGGAAGTTGGCTACACCTTC. Its protein is CSSRLIPQGEVGYTF.

The rearrangement joins TRBV7-6 to TRBJ2-7; possible D gene TRBD1, 7 bases. The length of the CDR3 is 17 residues. V was trimmed by 5 bases and J by 5 bases, leaving 25 bases between them. The germline CDR1 and CDR2 sequences are SGHVS and FNYEAQ. The CDR3 DNA follows: TGTGCCAGCAGCCCCGGGAGAGGAGGGGGCCGAGGGAACGAGCAGTACTTC. It encodes CASSPGRGGGRGNEQYF.

The gene calls are TRBV5-4 and TRBJ1-2, with 8 bases identical to TRBD1. J lost 4 bases, V lost 5 bases, and 10 bases had no gene match. Germline lookup yields CDR1 SGHNT and CDR2 YYREEE (reference sequence). The CDR3 has 15 residues. In nucleotides, the CDR3 is TGTGCCAGCAGAGAAGACAGGGGAGTTGGCTATGGCTACACCTTC. As protein: CASREDRGVGYGYTF.

The CDR3 region has the DNA TGTGCCAGCAGCTTGGGTACTGGGACAGTGAACACCGGGGAGCTGTTTTTT. Protein sequence: CASSLGTGTVNTGELFF. The chain combines TRBV5-6 with TRBJ2-2, with 7 bases identical to TRBD1. The ends lost 0 bases at V and 1 base at J; junction bases unmatched: 6. The CDR3 extends over 17 amino acids. The germline V gene encodes CDR1 SGHDT and CDR2 YYEEEE.

The V gene is TRBV28, the J gene TRBJ1-5; D ambiguous. The V and J ends lost 6 bases and 11 bases respectively, with 20 bases between them. Germline-derived CDR1 and CDR2 are MDHEN and SYDVKM. There are 14 residues in the CDR3. Written as DNA, the CDR3 is TGTGCCAGCAGCTCCCCCGGGGATAGGTTCTCCCAGCATTTT. Its protein is CASSSPGDRFSQHF.

This clone was recorded once. V gene TRBV5-4 combines with J gene TRBJ1-3; 7 bases fit TRBD1. V was pared by 4 bases and J by 0 bases, with 7 bases of the junction left unmatched. Germline V CDR1 and CDR2: SGHNT, YYREEE (reference sequence). The CDR3 covers 16 residues. The CDR3 region is CASSRGQAGSGNTIYF. The CDR3 DNA sequence: TGTGCCAGCAGCCGAGGACAGGCCGGCTCTGGAAACACCATATATTTT.

The chain recombines TRBV5-4 with TRBJ1-2; D unresolved. Germline-derived CDR1 and CDR2 are SGHNT and YYREEE (reference sequence). The ends were cut back, 0 bases at V and 0 bases at J, with 6 bases in the middle. The CDR3 runs to 14 residues. For the CDR3, the DNA is TGTGCCAGCAGCTTGGTTGAGACTAACTATGGCTACACCTTC. This gives the protein CASSLVETNYGYTF. Using reference TRBV5-4 and TRBJ1-2 for the parts outside the CDR3, the full variable domain is ETGVTQSPTHLIKTRGQQVTLRCSSQSGHNTVSWYQQALGQGPQFIFQYYREEENGRGNFPPRFSGLQFPNYSSELNVNALELDDSALYLCASSLVETNYGYTFGSGTRLTVV.

The chain has TRBV10-3 and TRBJ1-1, with D maybe TRBD1 (6 bases). V was shortened by 4 bases and J by 2 bases, with 11 bases between the two germline ends. The CDR3 has 14 residues. CDR1 is ENHRY and CDR2 is SYGVKD in the germline V gene. The CDR3 protein is CAISGRQANTEAFF. The CDR3 coding sequence is TGTGCCATCAGTGGGCGACAGGCCAACACTGAAGCTTTCTTT.

CDR3 nucleotide sequence: TGTGCCAGTAGTCCGATACCGGGACAGGGGGATACCGGGGAGCTGTTTTTT. Protein sequence: CASSPIPGQGDTGELFF. The chain employs TRBV19 and TRBJ2-2, with TRBD1 matching 11 bases. Germline CDR1 reads LNHDA; CDR2 reads SQIVND (reference sequence). Unmatched junction bases numbered 10, after V lost 5 bases and J lost 5 bases. CDR3 length: 17 amino acids.

The rearrangement joins TRBV2 to TRBJ1-5, with no clear D. Germline assignment: CDR1 SNHLY and CDR2 FYNNEI. The CDR3 extends over 16 amino acids. Trimming shortened V by 4 bases and J by 1 base, and 14 bases separated the two germline ends. The CDR3 here is CASSGEGRRSNQPQHF. CDR3 DNA sequence: TGTGCCAGCAGTGGGGAGGGCCGAAGAAGCAATCAGCCCCAGCATTTT.

The chain employs TRBV9 and TRBJ2-2; D is unresolved. Trimming cost V 0 bases and J 0 bases, with 18 bases left between them. Looked up from germline, CDR1 is SGDLS and CDR2 is YYNGEE. The length of the CDR3 is 19 residues. DNA of the CDR3: TGTGCCAGCAGCGTAGCTACGATGACATACGGCGCGAACACCGGGGAGCTGTTTTTT. This codes for CASSVATMTYGANTGELFF.

The chain uses TRBV11-2 and TRBJ1-6; a possible D gene is TRBD1 (5 bases). The V and J ends lost 4 bases and 9 bases respectively, with 10 bases between them. Germline V gene sequence: CDR1 SGHAT, CDR2 FQNNGV. There are 13 residues in the CDR3. CDR3 in DNA: TGTGCCAGCAGCTCCGGGGGAGGTTCACCCCTCCACTTT. This codes for CASSSGGGSPLHF.

The chain carries TRBV5-1 and TRBJ1-1; 10 nucleotides align to TRBD1. Germline lookup yields CDR1 SGHRS and CDR2 YFSETQ. With V trimmed by 3 bases and J by 0 bases, 8 bases remained unmatched. The length of the CDR3 is 17 residues. The CDR3 sequence: CASSWGPGQGMNTEAFF. The CDR3 DNA reads TGCGCCAGCAGCTGGGGCCCGGGACAGGGGATGAACACTGAAGCTTTCTTT. Complete variable domain (other parts from reference TRBV5-1 and TRBJ1-1): KAGVTQTPRYLIKTRGQQVTLSCSPISGHRSVSWYQQTPGQGLQFLFEYFSETQRNKGNFPGRFSGRQFSNSRSEMNVSTLELGDSALYLCASSWGPGQGMNTEAFFGQGTRLTVV.

This chain joins TRBV9 and TRBJ1-6; weak D call: TRBD1 (5 bases). Germline V gives CDR1 SGDLS, CDR2 YYNGEE. With 2 bases removed from V and 8 bases from J, the gap between germline ends came to 14 bases. CDR3 length: 15 residues. The CDR3 protein is CASSVLIGADSPLHF. The CDR3 DNA follows: TGTGCCAGCAGCGTCCTGATAGGGGCGGATTCACCCCTCCACTTT.

V and J are TRBV7-9 and TRBJ2-3; 8 bases line up with TRBD2. There are 15 residues in the CDR3. Germline trimming cut 5 bases from V and 2 bases from J; bases unmatched to any gene: 6. Germline values: CDR1 SEHNR, CDR2 FQNEAQ (reference sequence). DNA for the CDR3: TGTGCCAGCAGCGAGCTAGCGGGCCCCACAGATACGCAGTATTTT. It translates to CASSELAGPTDTQYF.

The V gene is TRBV28, the J gene TRBJ2-2, with 7 bases lining up with TRBD2. With 10 bases clipped from V and 1 base from J, the junction kept 6 bases outside the gene matches. The CDR3 is 14 residues long. CDR1 and CDR2 from the germline V gene are MDHEN and SYDVKM. The CDR3 reads CATRWGGNTGELFF. For the CDR3, the DNA is TGTGCCACCCGTTGGGGGGGGAACACCGGGGAGCTGTTTTTT.

The gene calls are TRBV6-5 and TRBJ2-7; D perhaps matches TRBD1 (6 bases). Trimming took 5 bases from V and 2 from J, leaving 10 bases between them. Looked up from germline, CDR1 is MNHEY and CDR2 is SVGAGI. CDR3 size: 13 residues. The CDR3 sequence: CASSPGQTYEQYF. DNA for the CDR3: TGTGCCAGCAGTCCCGGACAGACCTACGAGCAGTACTTC.

The chain carries TRBV28 and TRBJ1-2; D unclear. Per germline, CDR1 MDHEN and CDR2 SYDVKM. The V end lost 1 base, the J end lost 0 bases, and 3 bases lay between the germline ends. The CDR3 extends over 13 amino acids. The CDR3 region is CASSLSTNYGYTF. CDR3 coding DNA: TGTGCCAGCAGTTTATCCACTAACTATGGCTACACCTTC.

The genes are TRBV9 and TRBJ2-2, with D unclear. Trimming took 4 bases from V and 7 from J, leaving 11 bases between them. From germline, CDR1 is SGDLS and CDR2 YYNGEE. This CDR3 has 13 amino acids. The CDR3 reads CASSTSEVGELFF. CDR3 in DNA: TGTGCCAGCAGCACCTCAGAGGTCGGGGAGCTGTTTTTT. The entire variable domain, with the rest obtained from reference TRBV9 and TRBJ2-2, is as follows: DSGVTQTPKHLITATGQRVTLRCSPRSGDLSVYWYQQSLDQGLQFLIQYYNGEERAKGNILERFSAQQFPDLHSELNLSSLELGDSALYFCASSTSEVGELFFGEGSRLTVL.